The sample holds a few counts of the clone carrying this T cell receptor (beta chain). Its antigen is not known. The data were produced by immunoSEQ multiplex PCR, yet TCRdb's version contains in-frame clones alone and is incomplete. The table includes around 180,000 clones, about 84% detected once. This entry comes from a study of cytomegalovirus exposure and HLA in healthy donors. The study's findings and limits: It was confirmed in vitro that three of the CMV-associated chains were specific for CMV antigens. Reports indicated that the classifier achieved high specificity and sensitivity in diagnosing cytomegalovirus status.

The sequenced sample was PBMCs. This sequence originates from a woman in her late teens or twenties in good health and CMV-seronegative.

CDR3 loop: CASSLTGDQPQHF. The CDR3 region has the DNA TGTGCCAGCAGCTTAACAGGGGATCAGCCCCAGCATTTT. The chain employs TRBV7-3 and TRBJ1-5; a weak D match, TRBD1 (5 bases). Trimming removed 0 bases from V and 5 bases from J, with 5 bases in between. CDR1 is SGHTA, CDR2 FQGTGA, per germline. The CDR3 covers 13 residues.